The subject of this entry is one T cell receptor (beta chain). These data belong to a study of OX40 agonist ivuxolimab in advanced cancers. The overall study: Hepatocellular carcinoma, melanoma, renal cell or head and neck cancer occurred in dose-escalation patients. Around 40% of patients had received prior checkpoint inhibitor therapy.

The repertoire was sequenced with immunoSEQ multiplex PCR; TCRdb's copy has only in-frame clones and lacks some. The sample holds roughly 56,000 clones, about 79% seen once. Enrollment shut out patients with autoimmune disease history or systemic immunosuppression. Peripheral blood came from all dose cohorts at three timepoints. The germline V gene encodes CDR1 LNHDA and CDR2 SQIVND (reference sequence). V was clipped by 0 bases and J by 0 bases, with 16 bases between them. This CDR3 has 18 amino acids. The receptor comes from an adult with an advanced solid tumor such as melanoma, head and neck, liver or kidney cancer. The chain employs TRBV19 and TRBJ2-3, with D perhaps being TRBD1 or TRBD2 (5 bases each). The sequencing here drew on CD4+ or CD8+ T cells sorted from blood, taken in a trial of the OX40 agonist ivuxolimab. In DNA form, the CDR3 reads TGTGCCAGTAGTATAGATCTGGGGACCCCATATAGCACAGATACGCAGTATTTT. The encoded protein is CASSIDLGTPYSTDTQYF.